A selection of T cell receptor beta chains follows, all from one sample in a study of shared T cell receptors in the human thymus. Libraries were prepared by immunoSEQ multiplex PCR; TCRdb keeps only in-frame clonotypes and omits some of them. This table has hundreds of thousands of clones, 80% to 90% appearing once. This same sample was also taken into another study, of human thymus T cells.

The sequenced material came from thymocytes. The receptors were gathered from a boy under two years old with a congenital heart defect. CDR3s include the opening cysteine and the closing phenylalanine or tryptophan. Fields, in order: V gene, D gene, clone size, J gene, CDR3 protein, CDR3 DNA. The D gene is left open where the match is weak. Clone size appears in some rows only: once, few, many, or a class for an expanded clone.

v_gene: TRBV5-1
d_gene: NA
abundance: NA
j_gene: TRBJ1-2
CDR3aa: CASSFKPGVGYTF
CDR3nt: TGCGCCAGCAGCTTTAAACCGGGGGTTGGCTACACCTTC

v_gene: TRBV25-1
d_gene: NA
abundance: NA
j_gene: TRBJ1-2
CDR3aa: CASSEDGSRASDYGYTF
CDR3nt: TGTGCCAGCAGTGAAGACGGAAGCAGGGCCTCGGACTATGGCTACACCTTC

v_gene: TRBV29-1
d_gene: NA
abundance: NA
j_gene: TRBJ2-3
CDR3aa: CSVEQWPDTQYF
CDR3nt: TGCAGCGTTGAACAGTGGCCAGATACGCAGTATTTT

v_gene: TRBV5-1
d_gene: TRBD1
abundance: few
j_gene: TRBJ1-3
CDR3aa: CASSIDRGLENTIYF
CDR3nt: TGCGCCAGCAGCATAGACAGGGGATTGGAAAACACCATATATTTT

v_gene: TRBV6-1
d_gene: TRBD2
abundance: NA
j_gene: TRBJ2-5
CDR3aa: CASRLAGQETQYF
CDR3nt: TGTGCCAGCAGGTTAGCGGGTCAAGAGACCCAGTACTTC

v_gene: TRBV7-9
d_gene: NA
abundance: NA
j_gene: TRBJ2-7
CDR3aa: CASRRGSSSYEQYF
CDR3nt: TGTGCCAGCAGAAGGGGGTCTAGCTCCTACGAGCAGTACTTC

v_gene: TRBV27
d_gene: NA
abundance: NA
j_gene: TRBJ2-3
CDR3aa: CASSPRTVLGDTQYF
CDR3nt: TGTGCCAGCAGCCCCCGGACTGTGCTGGGAGATACGCAGTATTTT

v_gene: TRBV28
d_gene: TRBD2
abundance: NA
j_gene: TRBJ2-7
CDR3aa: CASSIGLAFPGPIEQYF
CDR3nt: TGTGCCAGCAGTATAGGACTAGCGTTTCCCGGACCCATCGAGCAGTACTTC

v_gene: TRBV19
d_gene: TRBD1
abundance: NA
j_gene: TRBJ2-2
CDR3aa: CASSMVGQGARGELFF
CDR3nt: TGTGCCAGTAGTATGGTGGGACAGGGGGCGCGCGGGGAGCTGTTTTTT

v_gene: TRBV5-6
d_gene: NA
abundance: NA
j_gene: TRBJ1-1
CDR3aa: CASRGEADVLNTEAFF
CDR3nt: TGTGCCAGCAGGGGCGAAGCGGACGTATTGAACACTGAAGCTTTCTTT

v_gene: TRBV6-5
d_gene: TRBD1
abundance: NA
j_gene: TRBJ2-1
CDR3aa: CASSFNRGRHNEQFF
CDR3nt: TGTGCCAGCAGCTTCAACAGGGGGAGGCACAATGAGCAGTTCTTC

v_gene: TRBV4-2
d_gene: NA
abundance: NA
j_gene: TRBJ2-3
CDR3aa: CASSLDTSSERGTDTQYF
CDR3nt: TGTGCCAGCAGCCTGGATACTAGCTCCGAAAGGGGAACAGATACGCAGTATTTT

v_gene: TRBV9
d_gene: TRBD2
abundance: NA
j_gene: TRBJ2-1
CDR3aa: CASSATGGGYNEQFF
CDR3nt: TGTGCCAGCAGCGCCACGGGGGGGGGCTACAATGAGCAGTTCTTC

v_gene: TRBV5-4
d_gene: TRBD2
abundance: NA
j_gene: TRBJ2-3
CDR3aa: CASSSLFGRASTDTQYF
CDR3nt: TGTGCCAGCAGCTCCCTTTTCGGGAGGGCTAGCACAGATACGCAGTATTTT

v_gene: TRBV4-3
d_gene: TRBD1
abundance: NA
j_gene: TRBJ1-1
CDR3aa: CASNTRDRGRNTEAFF
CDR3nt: TGCGCCAGCAATACTCGGGACAGAGGACGGAACACTGAAGCTTTCTTT